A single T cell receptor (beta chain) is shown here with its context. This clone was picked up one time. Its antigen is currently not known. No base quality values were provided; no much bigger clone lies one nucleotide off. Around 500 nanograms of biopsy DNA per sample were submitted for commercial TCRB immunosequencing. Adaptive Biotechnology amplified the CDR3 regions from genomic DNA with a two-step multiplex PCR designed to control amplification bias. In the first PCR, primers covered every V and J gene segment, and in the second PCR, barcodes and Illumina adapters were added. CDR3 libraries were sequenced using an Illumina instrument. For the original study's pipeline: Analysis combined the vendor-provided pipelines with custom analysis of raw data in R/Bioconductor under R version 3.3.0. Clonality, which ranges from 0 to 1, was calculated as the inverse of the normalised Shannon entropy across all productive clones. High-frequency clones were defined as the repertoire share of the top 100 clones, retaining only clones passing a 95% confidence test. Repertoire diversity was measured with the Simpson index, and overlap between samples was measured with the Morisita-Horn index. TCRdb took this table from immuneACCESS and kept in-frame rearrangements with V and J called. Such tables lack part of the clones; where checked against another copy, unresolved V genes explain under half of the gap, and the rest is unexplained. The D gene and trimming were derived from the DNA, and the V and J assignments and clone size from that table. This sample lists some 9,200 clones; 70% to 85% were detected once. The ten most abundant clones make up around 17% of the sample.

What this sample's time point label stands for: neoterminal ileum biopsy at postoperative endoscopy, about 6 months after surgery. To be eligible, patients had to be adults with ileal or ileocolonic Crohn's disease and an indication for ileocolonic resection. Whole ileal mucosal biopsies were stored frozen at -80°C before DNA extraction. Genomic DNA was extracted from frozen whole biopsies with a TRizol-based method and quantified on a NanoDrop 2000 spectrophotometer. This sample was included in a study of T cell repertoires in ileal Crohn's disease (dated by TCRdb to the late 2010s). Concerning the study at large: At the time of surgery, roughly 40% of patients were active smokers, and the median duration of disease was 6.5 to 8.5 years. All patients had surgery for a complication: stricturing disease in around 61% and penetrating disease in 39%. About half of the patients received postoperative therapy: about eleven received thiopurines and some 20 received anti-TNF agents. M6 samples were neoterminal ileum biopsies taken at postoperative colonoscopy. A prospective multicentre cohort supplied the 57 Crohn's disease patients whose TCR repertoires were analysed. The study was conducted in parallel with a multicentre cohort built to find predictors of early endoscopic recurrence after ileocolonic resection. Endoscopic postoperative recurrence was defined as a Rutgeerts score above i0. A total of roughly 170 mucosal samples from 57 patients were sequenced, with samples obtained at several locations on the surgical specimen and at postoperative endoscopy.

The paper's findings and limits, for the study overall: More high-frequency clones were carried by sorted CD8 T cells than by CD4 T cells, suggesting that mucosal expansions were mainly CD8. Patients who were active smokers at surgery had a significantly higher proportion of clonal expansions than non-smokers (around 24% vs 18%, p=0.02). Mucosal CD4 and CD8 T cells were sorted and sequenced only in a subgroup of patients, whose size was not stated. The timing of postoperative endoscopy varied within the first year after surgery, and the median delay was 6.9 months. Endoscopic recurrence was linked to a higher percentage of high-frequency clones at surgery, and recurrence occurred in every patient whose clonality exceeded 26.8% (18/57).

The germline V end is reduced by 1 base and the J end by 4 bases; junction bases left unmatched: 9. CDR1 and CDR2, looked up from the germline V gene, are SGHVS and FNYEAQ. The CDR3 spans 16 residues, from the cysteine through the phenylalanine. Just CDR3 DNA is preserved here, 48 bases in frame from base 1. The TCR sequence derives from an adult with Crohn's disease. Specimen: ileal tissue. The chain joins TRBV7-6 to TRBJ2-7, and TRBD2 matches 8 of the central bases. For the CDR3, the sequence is CASSLGDGRAWYEQYF. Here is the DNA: TGTGCCAGCAGCTTAGGCGACGGGAGGGCTTGGTACGAGCAGTACTTC.